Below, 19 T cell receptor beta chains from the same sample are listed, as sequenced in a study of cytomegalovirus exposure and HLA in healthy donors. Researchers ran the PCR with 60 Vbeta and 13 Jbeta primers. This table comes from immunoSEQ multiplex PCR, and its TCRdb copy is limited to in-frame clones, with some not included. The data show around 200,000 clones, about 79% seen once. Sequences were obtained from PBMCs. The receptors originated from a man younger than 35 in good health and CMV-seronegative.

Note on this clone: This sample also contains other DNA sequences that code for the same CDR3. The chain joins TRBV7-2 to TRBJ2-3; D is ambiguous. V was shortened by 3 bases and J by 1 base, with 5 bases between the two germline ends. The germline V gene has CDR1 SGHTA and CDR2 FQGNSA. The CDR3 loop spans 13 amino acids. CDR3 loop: CASSFSGTDTQYF. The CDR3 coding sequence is TGTGCCAGCAGCTTCTCAGGCACAGATACGCAGTATTTT.

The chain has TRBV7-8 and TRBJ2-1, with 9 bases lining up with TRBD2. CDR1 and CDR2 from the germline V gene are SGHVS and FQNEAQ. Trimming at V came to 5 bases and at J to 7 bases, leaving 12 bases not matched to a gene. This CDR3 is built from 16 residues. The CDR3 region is CASSLGRGGPRNEQFF. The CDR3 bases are TGTGCCAGCAGCCTCGGGCGGGGGGGCCCGAGAAATGAGCAGTTCTTC.

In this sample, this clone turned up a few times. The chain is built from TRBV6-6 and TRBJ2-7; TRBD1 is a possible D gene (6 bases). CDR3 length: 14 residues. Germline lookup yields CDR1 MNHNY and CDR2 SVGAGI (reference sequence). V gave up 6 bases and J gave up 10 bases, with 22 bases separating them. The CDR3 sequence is CASSYGQPSELQYF. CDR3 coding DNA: TGTGCCAGCAGCTATGGACAGCCCTCTGAGCTTCAGTACTTC.

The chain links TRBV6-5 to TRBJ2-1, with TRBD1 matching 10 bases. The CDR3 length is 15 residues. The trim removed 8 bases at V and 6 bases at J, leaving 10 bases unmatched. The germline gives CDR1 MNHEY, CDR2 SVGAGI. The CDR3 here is CASAKTGGAGNEQFF. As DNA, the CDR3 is TGTGCCAGCGCCAAGACAGGGGGCGCGGGCAATGAGCAGTTCTTC.

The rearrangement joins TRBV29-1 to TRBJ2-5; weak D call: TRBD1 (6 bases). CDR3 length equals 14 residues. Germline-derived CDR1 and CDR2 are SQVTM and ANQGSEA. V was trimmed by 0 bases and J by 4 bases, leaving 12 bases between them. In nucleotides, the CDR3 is TGCAGCGTTGAAGAGTTCCAGGGGATAGAGACCCAGTACTTC. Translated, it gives CSVEEFQGIETQYF.

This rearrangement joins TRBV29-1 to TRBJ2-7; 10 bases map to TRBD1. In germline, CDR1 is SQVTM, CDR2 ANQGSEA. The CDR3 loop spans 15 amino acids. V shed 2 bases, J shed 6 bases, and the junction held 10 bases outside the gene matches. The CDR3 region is CSVETPWDRGGEQYF. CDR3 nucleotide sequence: TGCAGCGTTGAAACCCCCTGGGACAGGGGTGGCGAGCAGTACTTC.

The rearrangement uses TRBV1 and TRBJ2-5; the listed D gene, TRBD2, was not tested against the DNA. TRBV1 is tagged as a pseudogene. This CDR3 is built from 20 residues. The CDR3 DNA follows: TGCACCAGCAGCCAAGAAAATTGGGCTAGCGGGGGGCAGGAGGGGGTGACCCAGTACTTC. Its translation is CTSSQENWASGGQEGVTQYF.

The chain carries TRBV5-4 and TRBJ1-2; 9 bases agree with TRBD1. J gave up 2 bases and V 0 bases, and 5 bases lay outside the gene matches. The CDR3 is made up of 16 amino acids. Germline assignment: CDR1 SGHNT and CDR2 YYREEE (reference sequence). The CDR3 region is CASSLAPQGANYGYTF. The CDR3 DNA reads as TGTGCCAGCAGCTTGGCCCCACAGGGGGCCAACTATGGCTACACCTTC.

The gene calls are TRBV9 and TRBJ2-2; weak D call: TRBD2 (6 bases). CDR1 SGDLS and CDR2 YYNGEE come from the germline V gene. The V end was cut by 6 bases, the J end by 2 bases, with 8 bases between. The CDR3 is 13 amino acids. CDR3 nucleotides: TGTGCCAGCACCGGGACTAACACCGGGGAGCTGTTTTTT. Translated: CASTGTNTGELFF.

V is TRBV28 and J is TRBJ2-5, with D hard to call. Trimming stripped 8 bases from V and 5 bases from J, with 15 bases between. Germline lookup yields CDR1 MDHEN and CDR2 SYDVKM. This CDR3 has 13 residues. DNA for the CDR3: TGTGCCAGCTTTAATCGAGAGAGGGAGACCCAGTACTTC. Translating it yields CASFNRERETQYF.

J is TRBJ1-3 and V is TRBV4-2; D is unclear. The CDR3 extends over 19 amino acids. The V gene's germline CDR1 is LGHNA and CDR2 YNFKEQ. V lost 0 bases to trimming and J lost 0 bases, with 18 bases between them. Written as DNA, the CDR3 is TGTGCCAGCAGCCAAGACATAGGCCTCCGGAGGACCTCTGGAAACACCATATATTTT. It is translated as CASSQDIGLRRTSGNTIYF.

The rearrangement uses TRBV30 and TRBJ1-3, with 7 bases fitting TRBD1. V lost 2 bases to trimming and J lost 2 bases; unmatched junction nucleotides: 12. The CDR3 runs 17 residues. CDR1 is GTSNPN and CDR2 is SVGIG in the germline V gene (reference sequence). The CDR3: CAWSTPFGGQTGNTIYF. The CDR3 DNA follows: TGTGCCTGGAGTACCCCGTTTGGGGGACAGACTGGAAACACCATATATTTT.

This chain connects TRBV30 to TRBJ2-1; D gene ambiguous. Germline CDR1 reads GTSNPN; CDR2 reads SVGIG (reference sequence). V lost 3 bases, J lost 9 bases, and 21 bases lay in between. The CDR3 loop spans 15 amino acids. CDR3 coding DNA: TGTGCCTGGAGCCGTCCCCTAGAAAGCCGAAGTGAGCAGTTCTTC. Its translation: CAWSRPLESRSEQFF.

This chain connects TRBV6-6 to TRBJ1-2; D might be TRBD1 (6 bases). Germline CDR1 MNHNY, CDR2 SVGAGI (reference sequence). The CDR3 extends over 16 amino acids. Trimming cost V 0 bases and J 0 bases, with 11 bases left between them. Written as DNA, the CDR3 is TGTGCCAGCAGTTACTCGTGGACAGAAGCTAACTATGGCTACACCTTC. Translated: CASSYSWTEANYGYTF.

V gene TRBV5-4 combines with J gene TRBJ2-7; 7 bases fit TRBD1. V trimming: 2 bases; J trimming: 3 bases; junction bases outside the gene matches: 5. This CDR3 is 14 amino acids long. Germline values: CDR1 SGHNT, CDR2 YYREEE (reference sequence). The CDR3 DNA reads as TGTGCCAGCAGCTTCCAAGGGGGCTACTACGAGCAGTACTTC. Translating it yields CASSFQGGYYEQYF. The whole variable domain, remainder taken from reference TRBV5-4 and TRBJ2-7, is ETGVTQSPTHLIKTRGQQVTLRCSSQSGHNTVSWYQQALGQGPQFIFQYYREEENGRGNFPPRFSGLQFPNYSSELNVNALELDDSALYLCASSFQGGYYEQYFGPGTRLTVT.

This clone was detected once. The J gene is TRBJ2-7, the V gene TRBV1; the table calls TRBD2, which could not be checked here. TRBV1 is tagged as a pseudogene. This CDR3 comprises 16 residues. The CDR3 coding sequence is TGCACCAGCAGCCAACCGCGGGCTGTACTACCCTACGAGCAGTACTTC. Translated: CTSSQPRAVLPYEQYF.

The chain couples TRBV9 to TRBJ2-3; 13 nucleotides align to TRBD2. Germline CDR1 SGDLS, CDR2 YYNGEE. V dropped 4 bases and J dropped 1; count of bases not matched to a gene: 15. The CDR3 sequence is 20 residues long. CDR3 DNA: TGTGCCAGCAGCTCAGGGGGACTAGCGGGATTTGTTGTTGGCACAGATACGCAGTATTTT. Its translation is CASSSGGLAGFVVGTDTQYF. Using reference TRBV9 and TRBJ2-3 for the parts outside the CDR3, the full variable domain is DSGVTQTPKHLITATGQRVTLRCSPRSGDLSVYWYQQSLDQGLQFLIQYYNGEERAKGNILERFSAQQFPDLHSELNLSSLELGDSALYFCASSSGGLAGFVVGTDTQYFGPGTRLTVL.

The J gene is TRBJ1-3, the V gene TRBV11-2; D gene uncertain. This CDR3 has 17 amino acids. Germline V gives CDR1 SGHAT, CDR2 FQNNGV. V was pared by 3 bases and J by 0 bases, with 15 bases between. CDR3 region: CASSLHRRANSGNTIYF. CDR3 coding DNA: TGTGCCAGCAGCTTGCATCGGCGGGCGAACTCTGGAAACACCATATATTTT.

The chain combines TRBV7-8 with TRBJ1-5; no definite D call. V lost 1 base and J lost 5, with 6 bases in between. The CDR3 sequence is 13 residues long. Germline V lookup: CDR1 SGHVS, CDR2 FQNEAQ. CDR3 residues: CASSLDDYQPQHF. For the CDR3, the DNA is TGTGCCAGCAGCTTAGATGACTATCAGCCCCAGCATTTT.